What follows are 25 T cell receptor beta chains derived from one specimen sequenced in a study of blood T cells in healthy people across ages. The use of a sample-barcoded 5' primer and a J-beta primer mix characterized a second PCR of roughly 6 to 11 cycles. Via MiXCR, TCRdb re-called the 5' RACE reads, giving one row per CDR3 protein. The sample includes about 1,500,000 distinct CDR3 sequences, roughly 27% of them seen just once. Input material: blood. These receptors were taken from a woman in her thirties in good health.

The gene calls are TRBV2 and TRBJ2-7; 11 bases are a match to TRBD2. V was pared by 6 bases and J by 2 bases, with 9 bases of the junction left unmatched. Germline V gene sequence: CDR1 SNHLY, CDR2 FYNNEI. The CDR3 runs 16 residues. CDR3: CASRLAGEVITYEQYF. In DNA form, the CDR3 reads TGTGCCAGCAGACTAGCGGGGGAAGTGATAACCTACGAGCAGTACTTC.

This chain connects TRBV12-3 or TRBV12-4 to TRBJ1-6, with a weak D call TRBD1 (5 bases). V was trimmed by 7 bases and J by 4 bases, leaving 14 bases between them. The CDR3 sequence is 15 residues long. The CDR3 loop is CASTPGTAYNSPLHF. CDR3 in DNA: TGTGCCAGCACACCCGGGACGGCGTATAATTCACCCCTCCACTTT.

The J gene is TRBJ2-2, the V gene TRBV28; D unclear. The V gene lost 2 bases and the J gene lost 6 bases, with 7 bases spanning the gap. The CDR3 loop spans 13 amino acids. CDR1 and CDR2 (germline): MDHEN, SYDVKM. The CDR3 is CASSLRHAGELFF. DNA for the CDR3: TGTGCCAGCAGTTTAAGACATGCCGGGGAGCTGTTTTTT.

The chain carries TRBV5-4 and TRBJ2-3; TRBD1 aligns across 7 bases. The CDR3 is 15 amino acids. CDR1 is SGHNT and CDR2 is YYREEE in the germline V gene (reference sequence). The V gene end was trimmed by 4 bases and the J gene end by 2 bases; junction bases not matched to a gene: 7. CDR3 in amino acids: CASSPPTGFTDTQYF. The CDR3 DNA is TGTGCCAGCAGCCCGCCGACAGGGTTCACAGATACGCAGTATTTT. Complete variable domain (other parts from reference TRBV5-4 and TRBJ2-3): ETGVTQSPTHLIKTRGQQVTLRCSSQSGHNTVSWYQQALGQGPQFIFQYYREEENGRGNFPPRFSGLQFPNYSSELNVNALELDDSALYLCASSPPTGFTDTQYFGPGTRLTVL.

This sequence joins TRBV7-2 and TRBJ2-1, with 7 bases matching TRBD2. This CDR3 comprises 15 residues. Losses at the gene ends were 5 bases for V and 4 bases for J; bases not matched to a gene: 8. CDR1 is SGHTA, CDR2 FQGNSA, per germline. The CDR3 DNA reads as TGTGCCAGCAGCATACGAGCGGGGCCGTACAATGAGCAGTTCTTC. The encoded protein is CASSIRAGPYNEQFF. The variable domain in full, with the rest retrieved from reference TRBV7-2 and TRBJ2-1, is GAGVSQSPSNKVTEKGKDVELRCDPISGHTALYWYRQSLGQGLEFLIYFQGNSAPDKSGLPSDRFSAERTGGSVSTLTIQRTQQEDSAVYLCASSIRAGPYNEQFFGPGTRLTVL.

This clonotype was seen only a few times. The chain combines TRBV12-3 or TRBV12-4 with TRBJ1-2, with a possible D match to TRBD1 (5 bases). V lost 3 bases, J lost 7 bases, and 18 bases lay in between. The CDR3 contains 15 residues. The CDR3 DNA follows: TGTGCCAGCAGTTTCAGTAGGGGTGACTTGGGTGGCTACACCTTC. This translates into CASSFSRGDLGGYTF.

This clonotype was counted between two and nine times. For the CDR3, the DNA is TGTGCCAGCAGTACCTCTGGCGGGGGATACAATGAGCAGTTCTTC. Its translation is CASSTSGGGYNEQFF. The J gene is TRBJ2-1, the V gene TRBV6-5, with TRBD2 matching over 7 bases. J gave up 4 bases and V 5 bases, and 8 bases lay outside the gene matches. Germline lookup yields CDR1 MNHEY and CDR2 SVGAGI. The CDR3 sequence is 15 residues long.

The chain combines TRBV3-1 with TRBJ1-6; D call uncertain. CDR3 length: 12 residues. Germline V gene data show CDR1 as LGHDT and CDR2 as YNNKEL (reference sequence). With 3 bases removed from V and 8 bases from J, the gap between germline ends came to 5 bases. CDR3 in DNA: TGTGCCAGCAGCCACCAGGATTCACCCCTCCACTTT. Its translation is CASSHQDSPLHF.

The chain links TRBV10-3 to TRBJ1-4; D unclear. Germline V gives CDR1 ENHRY, CDR2 SYGVKD. The CDR3 totals 13 residues. Deletions cut 6 bases from V and 4 bases from J, with 9 bases between. The CDR3 nucleotides are TGTGCCATCAGCGGATCCGGTAATGAAAAACTGTTTTTT. It yields the protein CAISGSGNEKLFF.

This clonotype has only a few counts. This chain links TRBV3-1 with TRBJ2-3; 10 nucleotides line up with TRBD2. Germline V gene lookup returns CDR1 LGHDT and CDR2 YNNKEL (reference sequence). This CDR3 spans 17 amino acids. The V gene end was trimmed by 1 base and the J gene end by 0 bases; junction bases not matched to a gene: 4. CDR3 nucleotides: TGTGCCAGCAGCCAAGCGTTAGCGGGGGGAAGCACAGATACGCAGTATTTT. It codes for CASSQALAGGSTDTQYF.

On this clonotype: This may be a read error, as it is one base from a much larger clone. The chain couples TRBV10-2 to TRBJ2-5, with D possibly being TRBD1 (6 bases). The CDR3 is 13 residues long. Germline CDR1 is WSHSY and CDR2 is SAAADI. V lost 2 bases, J lost 9 bases, and 13 bases lay in between. DNA for the CDR3: TGCGCCAGCAGTGAGCAGGGGTGGGAGCCCCAGTACTTC. Translated: CASSEQGWEPQYF.

There are many counts of this clonotype. CDR3 protein: CASSLRAGGTYEQYF. The CDR3 DNA reads as TGTGCCAGCAGTTTACGGGCAGGTGGGACCTACGAGCAGTACTTC. The V call is TRBV27, the J call TRBJ2-7, with unresolved D. This CDR3 spans 15 amino acids. V was trimmed by 2 bases and J by 2 bases, leaving 13 bases between them. CDR1 is MNHEY, CDR2 SMNVEV, per germline (reference sequence).

The V and J genes are TRBV7-9 and TRBJ2-1, with D unresolved. CDR3 length: 12 residues. V lost 1 base to trimming and J lost 9 bases, with 7 bases between them. Germline V CDR1 and CDR2: SEHNR, FQNEAQ (reference sequence). CDR3 nucleotides: TGTGCCAGCAGCTTAGTTCGGCCTGAGCAGTTCTTC. Protein: CASSLVRPEQFF.

V is TRBV24-1 and J is TRBJ2-1; D may be TRBD2 (6 bases). V was shortened by 4 bases and J by 11 bases, with 14 bases between the two germline ends. Germline V gene data show CDR1 as KGHDR and CDR2 as SFDVKD. There are 13 residues in the CDR3. The CDR3 is CATSEAGLPQQFF. DNA of the CDR3: TGTGCCACCAGTGAAGCGGGCCTCCCCCAGCAGTTCTTC.

This clonotype was seen more than once but under ten times. This chain connects TRBV30 to TRBJ2-5; TRBD1 aligns across 8 bases. The junction had 4 bases not matched to a gene; V was cut back by 2 bases and J by 5 bases. The germline gives CDR1 GTSNPN, CDR2 SVGIG (reference sequence). The CDR3 is 13 residues long. Here the CDR3 reads CAWSRDRRETQYF. Written as DNA, the CDR3 is TGTGCCTGGAGTAGGGACAGGCGGGAGACCCAGTACTTC.

This clonotype came up a few times. The rearrangement links TRBV30 to TRBJ1-1; the D is unclear. V dropped 0 bases and J dropped 10 bases, with 9 bases sitting between them. CDR1 and CDR2 from the germline V gene are GTSNPN and SVGIG (reference sequence). The CDR3 extends over 11 amino acids. The DNA for the CDR3 is TGTGCCTGGAGTGTCTCGGGGTCAGCTTTCTTT. The encoded protein is CAWSVSGSAFF.

The genes are TRBV12-3 or TRBV12-4 and TRBJ2-3, with a weak D call TRBD1 (6 bases). Trimming removed 5 bases from V and 0 bases from J, with 15 bases in between. This CDR3 is built from 16 residues. Written as DNA, the CDR3 is TGTGCCAGCAGTCCCCGGACAGTAATTAGCACAGATACGCAGTATTTT. This codes for CASSPRTVISTDTQYF.

This clonotype was counted ten times or more. The chain uses TRBV28 and TRBJ2-1; TRBD2 matches at 10 bases. The V gene end was trimmed by 2 bases and the J gene end by 12 bases; junction bases not matched to a gene: 13. The CDR3 runs 16 residues. Germline lookup yields CDR1 MDHEN and CDR2 SYDVKM. The CDR3 is CASSLDSGGPAYGQFF. CDR3 sequence (DNA): TGTGCCAGCAGTTTAGATAGCGGGGGGCCAGCCTACGGGCAGTTCTTC. Based on the CDR3 plus reference TRBV28 and TRBJ2-1, the full variable domain is DVKVTQSSRYLVKRTGEKVFLECVQDMDHENMFWYRQDPGLGLRLIYFSYDVKMKEKGDIPEGYSVSREKKERFSLILESASTNQTSMYLCASSLDSGGPAYGQFFGPGTRLTVL.

The chain joins TRBV4-3 to TRBJ2-3, with a weak D call TRBD1 (7 bases). V shed 5 bases and J shed 2 bases, with 17 bases lying between them. The CDR3 totals 16 residues. Germline V lookup: CDR1 LGHNA, CDR2 YSLEER. The CDR3 DNA follows: TGCGCCAGCAGCACCGGAGGGGGCGGATTCACAGATACGCAGTATTTT. Protein sequence: CASSTGGGGFTDTQYF.

This clonotype has a single count. This chain uses TRBV6-2 or TRBV6-3 with TRBJ2-1; 11 nucleotides line up with TRBD2. V dropped 4 bases and J dropped 9; count of bases not matched to a gene: 8. Germline loops: CDR1 MNHEY, CDR2 SVGEGT. The CDR3 contains 15 residues. CDR3 nucleotide sequence: TGTGCCAGCAGTTCCCAACTAGCGGGAGAATTTGAGCAGTTCTTC. Translated, it gives CASSSQLAGEFEQFF.

The J gene is TRBJ2-3, the V gene TRBV20-1, with unresolved D. V gave up 4 bases and J gave up 6 bases, with 11 bases separating them. The CDR3 has 12 residues. Looked up from germline, CDR1 is DFQATT and CDR2 is SNEGSKA (reference sequence). The CDR3 DNA is TGCAGTGCTACCGGCAGCAGCGATACGCAGTATTTT. Its translation: CSATGSSDTQYF.

This clonotype was counted at least ten times. The V gene is TRBV9, the J gene TRBJ2-1; TRBD2 agrees at 7 bases. Germline V gene lookup returns CDR1 SGDLS and CDR2 YYNGEE. V gave up 4 bases and J gave up 6 bases; unmatched junction bases: 16. This CDR3 has 17 amino acids. The CDR3 spells CASSNNAILASANEQFF. CDR3 nucleotide sequence: TGTGCCAGCAGCAACAACGCCATACTAGCGTCGGCCAATGAGCAGTTCTTC.

The V and J genes are TRBV7-2 and TRBJ2-5; 12 bases fit TRBD2. The J call is in doubt because the DNA end fits TRBJ2-4 better. CDR1 is SGHTA and CDR2 is FQGNSA in the germline V gene. The CDR3 has 15 residues. CDR3 protein: CASSTLAGGVNIQYF. CDR3 in DNA: TGTGCCAGCAGCACCCTAGCGGGAGGGGTAAACATTCAGTACTTC.

The chain links TRBV27 to TRBJ1-1; D gene ambiguous. Germline loops: CDR1 MNHEY, CDR2 SMNVEV (reference sequence). The CDR3 has 14 amino acids. The germline V and J ends were trimmed by 2 bases and 1 base, with 8 bases remaining between them. This chain's CDR3 is CASSLGLSNTEAFF. Written as DNA, the CDR3 is TGTGCCAGCAGTTTAGGGCTCTCGAACACTGAAGCTTTCTTT.

The chain links TRBV5-1 to TRBJ2-3, with TRBD2 matching 9 bases. The CDR3 length is 16 residues. J gave up 3 bases and V 1 base, and 6 bases lay outside the gene matches. Germline V gene lookup returns CDR1 SGHRS and CDR2 YFSETQ. In DNA, the CDR3 is TGCGCCAGCAGCTTGCTAGCGGGGTTGGGGACAGATACGCAGTATTTT. It encodes CASSLLAGLGTDTQYF.